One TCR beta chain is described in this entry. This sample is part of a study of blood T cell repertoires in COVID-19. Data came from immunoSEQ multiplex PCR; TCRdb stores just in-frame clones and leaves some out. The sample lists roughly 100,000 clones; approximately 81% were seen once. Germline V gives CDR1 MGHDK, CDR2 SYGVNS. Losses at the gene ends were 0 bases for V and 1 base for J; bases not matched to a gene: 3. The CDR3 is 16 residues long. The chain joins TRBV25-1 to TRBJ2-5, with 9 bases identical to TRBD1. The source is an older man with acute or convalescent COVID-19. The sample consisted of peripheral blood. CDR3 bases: TGTGCCAGCAGTGAATACGGGACAGGGATCCAAGAGACCCAGTACTTC. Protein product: CASSEYGTGIQETQYF.